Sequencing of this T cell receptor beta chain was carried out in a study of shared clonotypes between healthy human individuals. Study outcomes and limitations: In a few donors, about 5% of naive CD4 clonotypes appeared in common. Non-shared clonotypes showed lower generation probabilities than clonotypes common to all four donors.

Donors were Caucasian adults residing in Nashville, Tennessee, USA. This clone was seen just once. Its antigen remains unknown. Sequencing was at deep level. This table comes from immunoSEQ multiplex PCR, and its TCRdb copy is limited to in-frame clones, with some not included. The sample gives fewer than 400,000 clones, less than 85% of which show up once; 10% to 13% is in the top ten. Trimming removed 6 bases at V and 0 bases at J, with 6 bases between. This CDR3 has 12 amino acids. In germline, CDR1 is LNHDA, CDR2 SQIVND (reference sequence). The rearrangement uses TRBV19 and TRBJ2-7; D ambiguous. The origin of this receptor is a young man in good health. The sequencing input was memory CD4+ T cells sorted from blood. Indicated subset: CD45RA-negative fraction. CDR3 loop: CASSTPSYEQYF. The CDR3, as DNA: TGTGCCAGTAGCACCCCCTCCTACGAGCAGTACTTC. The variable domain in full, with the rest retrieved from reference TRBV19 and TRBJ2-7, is DGGITQSPKYLFRKEGQNVTLSCEQNLNHDAMYWYRQDPGQGLRLIYYSQIVNDFQKGDIAEGYSVSREKKESFPLTVTSAQKNPTAFYLCASSTPSYEQYFGPGTRLTVT.